This paragraph covers one T cell receptor (beta chain) sequence. Its antigen is currently unknown. This entry comes from a study of T cells in women clearing cervical HPV infection. About the study: Controls gave blood once infection was undetectable; cases at lesion identification. Study-level points and caveats: CIN3+ cases had significantly higher TCR repertoire richness than controls, but evenness did not differ.

All donors had a single incident cervical HPV16 infection, not prevalent. Method: immunoSEQ multiplex PCR; TCRdb's copy keeps in-frame clones and lacks some. This sample's table reports around 39,000 clones. The source material was blood buffy coat. This clonotype was obtained from a woman aged 18 to 75 with a cervical HPV16 infection that either progressed to CIN3+ or cleared (not recorded which).

The CDR3 sequence is CASSLVYNDYTF. The CDR3 bases that were read are TGTGCCAGCAGCTTAGTATACAATGAC. The chain links TRBV7-6 to TRBJ1-2; D is unclear. The read ends 3 residues shy of where the CDR3 ends; the end is completed using the germline J gene. Germline V gene sequence: CDR1 SGHVS, CDR2 FNYEAQ. The length of the CDR3 is 12 residues.